What follows are 8 T cell receptor beta chains derived from one specimen sequenced in a study of memory B cells and T cells in multiple sclerosis. Here immunoSEQ multiplex PCR was the method, and the copy in TCRdb shows in-frame clones only, minus some. Of about 15,000 clones in the sample, about 70% were seen once. Source material: memory (CD45RO+) CD4+ T cells from blood. The origin of the receptors is a human donor with multiple sclerosis.

V gene TRBV19 combines with J gene TRBJ1-1, with 9 positions matching TRBD1. The CDR3 sequence is 14 residues long. Germline CDR1 reads LNHDA; CDR2 reads SQIVND (reference sequence). This CDR3 is CATGGNIVSTEAFF. The DNA for the CDR3 is TGTGCTACAGGGGGCAATATCGTAAGCACTGAAGCTTTCTTT.

The chain recombines TRBV7-9 with TRBJ2-2; D not certain. CDR3 length: 15 amino acids. With 1 base removed from V and 5 bases from J, the gap between germline ends came to 11 bases. Germline values: CDR1 SEHNR, CDR2 FQNEAQ (reference sequence). In nucleotides, the CDR3 is TGTGCCAGCAGCTTAGAACATGGAGAGACCGGGGAGCTGTTTTTT. It yields the protein CASSLEHGETGELFF. Full variable domain (missing parts from reference TRBV7-9 and TRBJ2-2): DTGVSQNPRHKITKRGQNVTFRCDPISEHNRLYWYRQTLGQGPEFLTYFQNEAQLEKSRLLSDRFSAERPKGSFSTLEIQRTEQGDSAMYLCASSLEHGETGELFFGEGSRLTVL.

The gene calls are TRBV7-2 and TRBJ2-7; possibly TRBD1 for D (6 bases). This CDR3 is built from 15 residues. Germline CDR1 is SGHTA and CDR2 is FQGNSA. Trimming took off 5 bases at V and 2 bases at J, with 16 bases between the two ends. This CDR3 reads CASSRTDSGAYEQYF. CDR3 in DNA: TGTGCCAGCAGCCGCACGGACTCAGGGGCCTACGAGCAGTACTTC.

This chain joins TRBV7-9 and TRBJ1-1, with 8 bases that match TRBD1. V lost 2 bases and J lost 0; bases outside the gene matches: 5. CDR1 and CDR2 (germline): SEHNR, FQNEAQ (reference sequence). The CDR3 totals 16 residues. The CDR3 here is CASSLRDRSLNTEAFF. CDR3 sequence (DNA): TGTGCCAGCAGCTTAAGGGACAGGAGTTTGAACACTGAAGCTTTCTTT.

The V call is TRBV6-6, the J call TRBJ2-7, with TRBD1 matching 10 bases. V trimming: 5 bases; J trimming: 1 base; junction bases outside the gene matches: 8. The germline gives CDR1 MNHNY, CDR2 SVGAGI (reference sequence). The CDR3 totals 16 residues. CDR3 sequence: CASSPQGGQGSYEQYF. Written as DNA, the CDR3 is TGTGCCAGCAGTCCGCAGGGGGGACAGGGGTCCTACGAGCAGTACTTC.

This chain links TRBV10-2 with TRBJ1-1, with a weak D call TRBD1 (6 bases). CDR3 length: 13 residues. Germline V gene data show CDR1 as WSHSY and CDR2 as SAAADI. Deletions cut 3 bases from V and 2 bases from J, with 7 bases between. The CDR3 nucleotides read TGCGCCAGCAGTGACAGGGGAAACACTGAAGCTTTCTTT. Protein sequence: CASSDRGNTEAFF.

The chain recombines TRBV15 with TRBJ1-6; 12 positions match TRBD1. Unmatched junction bases numbered 5, after V lost 2 bases and J lost 9 bases. The CDR3 has 16 residues. From germline, CDR1 is LNHNV and CDR2 YYDKDF (reference sequence). The CDR3, as DNA: TGTGCCACCAGCAGAACCGGGACAGGGGGCTTTTCACCCCTCCACTTT. The encoded protein is CATSRTGTGGFSPLHF.

Turning to this clone: Germline and junction disagree at one end, which may indicate a read error. The chain recombines TRBV7-7 with TRBJ2-7; TRBD2 matches 14 bases. The CDR3 contains 14 residues. CDR1 is SSHAT, CDR2 FNYEAQ, per germline (reference sequence). In DNA form, the CDR3 reads TGTGCTAGCAGCCCGGGACTAGCGGGAGACGAGCAGTACTTC. Translating gives CASSPGLAGDEQYF.